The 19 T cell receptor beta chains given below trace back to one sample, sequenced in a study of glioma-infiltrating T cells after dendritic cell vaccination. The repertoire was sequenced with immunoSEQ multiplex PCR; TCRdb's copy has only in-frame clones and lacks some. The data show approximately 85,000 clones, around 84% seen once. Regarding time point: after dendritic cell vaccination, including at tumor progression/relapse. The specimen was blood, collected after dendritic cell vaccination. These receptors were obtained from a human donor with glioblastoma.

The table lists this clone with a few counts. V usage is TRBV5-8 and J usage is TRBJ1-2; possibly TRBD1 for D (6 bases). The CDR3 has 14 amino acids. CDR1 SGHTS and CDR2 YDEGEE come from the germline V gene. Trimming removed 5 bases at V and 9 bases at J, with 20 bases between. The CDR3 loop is CASSRGQQGYSYTF. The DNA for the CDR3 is TGTGCCAGCAGTCGAGGCCAACAGGGTTATAGCTACACCTTC.

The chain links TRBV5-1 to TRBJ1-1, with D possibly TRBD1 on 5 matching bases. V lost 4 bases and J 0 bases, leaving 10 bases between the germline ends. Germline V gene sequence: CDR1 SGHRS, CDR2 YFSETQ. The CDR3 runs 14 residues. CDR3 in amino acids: CASSPGDLNTEAFF. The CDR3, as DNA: TGCGCCAGCAGCCCGGGGGACTTGAACACTGAAGCTTTCTTT.

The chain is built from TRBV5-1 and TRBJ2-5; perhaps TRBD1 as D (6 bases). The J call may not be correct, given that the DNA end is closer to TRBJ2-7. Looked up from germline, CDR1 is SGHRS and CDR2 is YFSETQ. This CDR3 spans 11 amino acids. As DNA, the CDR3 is TGCGCCAGCAAGGGGGAGTACGAGCAGTACTTC. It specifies CASKGEYEQYF.

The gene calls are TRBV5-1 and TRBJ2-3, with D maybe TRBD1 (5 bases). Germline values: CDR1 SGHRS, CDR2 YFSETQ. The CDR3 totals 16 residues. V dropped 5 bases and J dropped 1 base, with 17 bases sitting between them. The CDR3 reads CASRSGNLGGTDTQYF. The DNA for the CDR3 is TGCGCCAGCAGATCAGGGAACCTAGGGGGCACAGATACGCAGTATTTT.

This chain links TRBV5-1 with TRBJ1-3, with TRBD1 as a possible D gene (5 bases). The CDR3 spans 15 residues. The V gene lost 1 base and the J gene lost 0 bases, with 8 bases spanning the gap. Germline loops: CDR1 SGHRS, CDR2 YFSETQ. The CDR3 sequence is CASSLRQGSGNTIYF. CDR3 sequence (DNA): TGCGCCAGCAGCTTGAGGCAGGGCTCTGGAAACACCATATATTTT. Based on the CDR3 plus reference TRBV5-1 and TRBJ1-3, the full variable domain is KAGVTQTPRYLIKTRGQQVTLSCSPISGHRSVSWYQQTPGQGLQFLFEYFSETQRNKGNFPGRFSGRQFSNSRSEMNVSTLELGDSALYLCASSLRQGSGNTIYFGEGSWLTVV.

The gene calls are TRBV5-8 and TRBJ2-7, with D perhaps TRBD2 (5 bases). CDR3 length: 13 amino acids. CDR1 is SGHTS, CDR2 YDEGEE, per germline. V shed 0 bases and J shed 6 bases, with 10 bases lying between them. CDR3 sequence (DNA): TGTGCCAGCAGCTTGGCGTGGGAGTCCGAGCAGTACTTC. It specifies CASSLAWESEQYF.

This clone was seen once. The CDR3 is CASSIREGRGNEKLFF. CDR3 nucleotide sequence: TGTGCCAGTAGTATAAGAGAAGGCAGGGGGAATGAAAAACTGTTTTTT. The chain has TRBV19 and TRBJ1-4; 7 bases are a match to TRBD1. The CDR3 contains 16 residues. Germline CDR1 reads LNHDA; CDR2 reads SQIVND (reference sequence). With V trimmed by 2 bases and J by 5 bases, 8 bases remained unmatched.

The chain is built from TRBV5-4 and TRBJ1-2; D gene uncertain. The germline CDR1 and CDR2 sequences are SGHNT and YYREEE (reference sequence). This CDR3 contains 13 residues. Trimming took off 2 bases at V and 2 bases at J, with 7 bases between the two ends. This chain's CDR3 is CASSFGHNYGYTF. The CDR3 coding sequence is TGTGCCAGCAGCTTTGGGCACAACTATGGCTACACCTTC.

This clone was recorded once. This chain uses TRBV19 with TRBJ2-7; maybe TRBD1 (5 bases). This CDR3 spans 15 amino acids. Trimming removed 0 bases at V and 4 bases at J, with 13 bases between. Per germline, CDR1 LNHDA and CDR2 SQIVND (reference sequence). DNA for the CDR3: TGTGCCAGTAGTATAGATCAGCAGGGATCGTACGAGCAGTACTTC. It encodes CASSIDQQGSYEQYF. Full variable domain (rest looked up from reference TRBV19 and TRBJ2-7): DGGITQSPKYLFRKEGQNVTLSCEQNLNHDAMYWYRQDPGQGLRLIYYSQIVNDFQKGDIAEGYSVSREKKESFPLTVTSAQKNPTAFYLCASSIDQQGSYEQYFGPGTRLTVT.

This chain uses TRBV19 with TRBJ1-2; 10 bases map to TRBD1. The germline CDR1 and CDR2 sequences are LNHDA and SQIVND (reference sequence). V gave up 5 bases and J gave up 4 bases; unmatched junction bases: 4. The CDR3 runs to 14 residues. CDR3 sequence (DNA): TGTGCCAGTAGTGCCGGGACAGGGGTCTATGGCTACACCTTC. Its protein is CASSAGTGVYGYTF.

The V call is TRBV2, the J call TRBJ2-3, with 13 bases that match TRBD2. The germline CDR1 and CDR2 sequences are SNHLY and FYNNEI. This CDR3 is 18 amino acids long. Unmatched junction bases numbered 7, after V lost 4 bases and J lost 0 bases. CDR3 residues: CASSGPGLAGSSTDTQYF. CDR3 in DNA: TGTGCCAGCAGTGGACCGGGACTAGCGGGGTCTAGCACAGATACGCAGTATTTT.

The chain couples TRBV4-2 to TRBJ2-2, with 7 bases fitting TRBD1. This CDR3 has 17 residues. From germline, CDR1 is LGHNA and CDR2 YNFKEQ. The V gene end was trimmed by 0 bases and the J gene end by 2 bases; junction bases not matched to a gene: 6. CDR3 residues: CASSQDLGTVNTGELFF. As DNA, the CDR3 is TGTGCCAGCAGCCAAGATCTAGGGACAGTCAACACCGGGGAGCTGTTTTTT.

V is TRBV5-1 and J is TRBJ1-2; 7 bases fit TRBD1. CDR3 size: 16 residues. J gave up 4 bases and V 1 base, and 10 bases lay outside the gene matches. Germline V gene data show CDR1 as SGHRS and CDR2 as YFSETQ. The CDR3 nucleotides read TGCGCCAGCAGCTTGTCGGTCCGACAGGGAACCTATGGCTACACCTTC. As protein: CASSLSVRQGTYGYTF. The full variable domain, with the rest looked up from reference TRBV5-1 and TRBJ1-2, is KAGVTQTPRYLIKTRGQQVTLSCSPISGHRSVSWYQQTPGQGLQFLFEYFSETQRNKGNFPGRFSGRQFSNSRSEMNVSTLELGDSALYLCASSLSVRQGTYGYTFGSGTRLTVV.

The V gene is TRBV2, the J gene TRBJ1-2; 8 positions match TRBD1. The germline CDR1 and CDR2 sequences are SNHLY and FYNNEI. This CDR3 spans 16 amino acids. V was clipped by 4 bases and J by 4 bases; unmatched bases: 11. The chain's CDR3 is CASSAPTPTGVYGYTF. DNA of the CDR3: TGTGCCAGCAGTGCGCCGACGCCGACAGGGGTCTATGGCTACACCTTC.

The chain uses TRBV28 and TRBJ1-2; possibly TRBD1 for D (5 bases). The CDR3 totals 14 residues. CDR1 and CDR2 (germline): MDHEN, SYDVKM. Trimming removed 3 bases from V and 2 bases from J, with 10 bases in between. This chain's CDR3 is CASSLGRENYGYTF. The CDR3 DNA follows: TGTGCCAGCAGTTTGGGGCGGGAGAACTATGGCTACACCTTC.

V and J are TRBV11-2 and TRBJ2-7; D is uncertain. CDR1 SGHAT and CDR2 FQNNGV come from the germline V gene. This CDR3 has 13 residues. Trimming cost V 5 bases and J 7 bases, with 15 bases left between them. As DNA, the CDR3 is TGTGCCAGCAGCACCGAGATAGCTAGAGAGCAGTACTTC. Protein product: CASSTEIAREQYF. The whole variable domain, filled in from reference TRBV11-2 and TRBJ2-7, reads EAGVAQSPRYKIIEKRQSVAFWCNPISGHATLYWYQQILGQGPKLLIQFQNNGVVDDSQLPKDRFSAERLKGVDSTLKIQPAKLEDSAVYLCASSTEIAREQYFGPGTRLTVT.

This CDR3 reads CASREGSSYNEQFF. The CDR3 nucleotides are TGTGCCAGCAGGGAGGGCAGCTCCTACAATGAGCAGTTCTTC. This sequence joins TRBV2 and TRBJ2-1; maybe TRBD2 (6 bases). Trimming shortened V by 6 bases and J by 0 bases, and 9 bases separated the two germline ends. Germline V gene lookup returns CDR1 SNHLY and CDR2 FYNNEI. There are 14 residues in the CDR3.

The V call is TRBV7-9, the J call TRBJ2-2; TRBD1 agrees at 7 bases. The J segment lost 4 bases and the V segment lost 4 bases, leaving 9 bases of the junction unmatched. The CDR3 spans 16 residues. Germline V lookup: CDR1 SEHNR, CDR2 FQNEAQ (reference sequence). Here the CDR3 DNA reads TGTGCCAGCAGCTCCGCTCTACGACAGGGCACCGGGGAGCTGTTTTTT. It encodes CASSSALRQGTGELFF.

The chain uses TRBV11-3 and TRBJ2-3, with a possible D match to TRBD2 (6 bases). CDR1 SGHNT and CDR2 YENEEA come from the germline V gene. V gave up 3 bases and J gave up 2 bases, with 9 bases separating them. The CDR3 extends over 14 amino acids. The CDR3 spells CASSFRGFTDTQYF. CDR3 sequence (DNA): TGTGCCAGCAGCTTCCGGGGGTTCACAGATACGCAGTATTTT.